These 24 T cell receptor beta chains originate from one sample sequenced in a study of CD8+ T cells in alopecia areata (dated by TCRdb to 2016 to 2019). Per the publication, the time point label means: baseline before oral tofacitinib. Library method: the immunoSEQ multiplex PCR assay. RNA was extracted from all samples and reverse transcribed into cDNA as template for TCR sequencing. TCRdb took this table from immuneACCESS and kept in-frame rearrangements with V and J called. Such tables lack part of the clones; where checked against another copy, unresolved V genes explain under half of the gap, and the rest is unexplained. In this sample the table shows about 70,000 clones, approximately 45% of which occur a single time. The top ten hold about a sixth of the sample. Sequenced here: CD8+ T cells sorted from blood, sampled at week 0. The origin of the receptors is a human donor with alopecia areata.

This chain joins TRBV19 and TRBJ2-7, with a tentative D call TRBD2 (5 bases). V was shortened by 5 bases and J by 2 bases, with 13 bases between the two germline ends. Germline assignment: CDR1 LNHDA and CDR2 SQIVND (reference sequence). CDR3 length: 14 residues. DNA for the CDR3: TGTGCCAGTAGTGGATACGACGGGACCTACGAGCAGTACTTC. Its translation: CASSGYDGTYEQYF.

This clone has a count of ten or more. The chain couples TRBV5-1 to TRBJ2-5, with D maybe TRBD1 (6 bases). The CDR3 is made up of 17 amino acids. The germline V gene has CDR1 SGHRS and CDR2 YFSETQ. The V gene lost 3 bases and the J gene lost 0 bases, with 18 bases spanning the gap. The CDR3 is CASSWLDLQGYQETQYF. Here the CDR3 DNA reads TGCGCCAGCAGCTGGTTGGACCTACAGGGTTACCAAGAGACCCAGTACTTC.

The chain has TRBV11-2 and TRBJ2-1; D is unclear. V was cut by 5 bases and J by 9 bases, with 17 bases left in between. CDR3 size: 14 residues. From germline, CDR1 is SGHAT and CDR2 FQNNGV. CDR3 amino acids: CASSPPPAIGEQFF. The DNA of the CDR3 is TGTGCCAGCAGCCCCCCCCCGGCCATCGGTGAGCAGTTCTTC.

About this clone itself: Other DNA sequences from this sample encode an identical CDR3 as well. The J gene is TRBJ2-6, the V gene TRBV29-1; possible D gene TRBD1, 6 bases. CDR3 length equals 15 residues. Trimming pared 7 bases from V and 0 bases from J, leaving 13 bases between. Germline CDR1 is SQVTM and CDR2 is ANQGSEA. The CDR3 loop is CSALDRISGANVLTF. The DNA for the CDR3 is TGCAGCGCCCTCGACAGGATCTCTGGGGCCAACGTCCTGACTTTC. The full variable domain, rest sourced from reference TRBV29-1 and TRBJ2-6, is SAVISQKPSRDICQRGTSLTIQCQVDSQVTMMFWYRQQPGQSLTLIATANQGSEATYESGFVIDKFPISRPNLTFSTLTVSNMSPEDSSIYLCSALDRISGANVLTFGAGSRLTVL.

There are a few counts of this clone. The chain recombines TRBV4-1 with TRBJ2-7, with D possibly matching TRBD2 (6 bases). CDR1 is MGHRA, CDR2 YSYEKL, per germline. V lost 1 base and J 3 bases, leaving 13 bases between the germline ends. This CDR3 region has 15 residues. Written as DNA, the CDR3 is TGCGCCAGCAGCCAAGGTGTTGCGGGGAACTACGAGCAGTACTTC. Encoded protein: CASSQGVAGNYEQYF.

The V and J genes are TRBV29-1 and TRBJ2-7; D not resolved. The CDR3 is 14 amino acids. Germline V gene data show CDR1 as SQVTM and CDR2 as ANQGSEA. V was pared by 5 bases and J by 0 bases, with 14 bases between. Here the CDR3 reads CSVSLVDNSYEQYF. The CDR3 DNA reads TGCAGCGTTTCCCTTGTCGACAACTCCTACGAGCAGTACTTC.

The chain joins TRBV5-1 to TRBJ2-7; D remains ambiguous. The germline V gene encodes CDR1 SGHRS and CDR2 YFSETQ. Between the trimmed V and J ends, which lost 2 bases and 5 bases, there was a span of 14 bases. This CDR3 is 14 amino acids long. The CDR3 region is CASSLQRSQDEQYF. Here the CDR3 DNA reads TGCGCCAGCAGCTTACAGAGGTCCCAGGACGAGCAGTACTTC.

Only a few counts were recorded for this clone. The CDR3 is CASSQDPGLASYEQYF. The CDR3 DNA reads as TGCGCCAGCAGCCAAGATCCCGGACTCGCCTCCTACGAGCAGTACTTC. The chain couples TRBV4-3 to TRBJ2-7, with D possibly TRBD2 on 5 matching bases. The V gene lost 0 bases and the J gene lost 0 bases, with 12 bases spanning the gap. The germline V gene has CDR1 LGHNA and CDR2 YSLEER. The CDR3 is 16 amino acids.

The V and J genes are TRBV9 and TRBJ2-7; TRBD1 aligns across 9 bases. This CDR3 is built from 15 residues. Germline CDR1 and CDR2: SGDLS and YYNGEE. The V and J ends lost 3 bases and 3 bases, in that order; junction bases with no gene match: 7. This CDR3 reads CASSAGTGSSYEQYF. The CDR3 DNA reads as TGTGCCAGCAGCGCCGGGACAGGGTCCAGCTACGAGCAGTACTTC.

This clone appeared a few times. The CDR3 DNA reads as TGTGCCAGCAGTGTCGTATCTCGACAACAGGGGCGAGAGACCCAGTACTTC. It encodes CASSVVSRQQGRETQYF. The chain joins TRBV2 to TRBJ2-5; 7 nucleotides agree with TRBD1. The CDR3 extends over 17 amino acids. V gave up 4 bases and J gave up 4 bases; unmatched junction bases: 15. The germline V gene has CDR1 SNHLY and CDR2 FYNNEI.

This clone was detected many times. The rearrangement links TRBV28 to TRBJ2-7; 12 bases map to TRBD1. Germline V gene data show CDR1 as MDHEN and CDR2 as SYDVKM. V was clipped by 0 bases and J by 5 bases; unmatched bases: 8. This CDR3 is 17 amino acids long. The CDR3 nucleotides are TGTGCCAGCAGTTTATGGACCCCGGGACAGGGGGCTGACGAGCAGTACTTC. This translates into CASSLWTPGQGADEQYF.

This chain links TRBV7-3 with TRBJ2-2, with 12 positions matching TRBD2. The germline gives CDR1 SGHTA, CDR2 FQGTGA. CDR3 length: 17 amino acids. The trim removed 4 bases at V and 0 bases at J, leaving 3 bases unmatched. CDR3 sequence reads: CASSSSGRDANTGELFF. As DNA, the CDR3 is TGTGCCAGCAGCTCTAGCGGGAGGGACGCGAACACCGGGGAGCTGTTTTTT.

This chain uses TRBV11-1 with TRBJ2-5; D remains unclear. This CDR3 has 14 amino acids. Germline V lookup: CDR1 SGHAT, CDR2 FQDESV (reference sequence). V lost 5 bases, J lost 5 bases, and 15 bases lay in between. In DNA, the CDR3 is TGTGCCAGCAGCCGGGTGAGGCTTTTGGAGACCCAGTACTTC. Amino acid sequence: CASSRVRLLETQYF.

The rearrangement links TRBV6-5 to TRBJ2-3; the D is unclear. This CDR3 has 13 amino acids. The germline gives CDR1 MNHEY, CDR2 SVGAGI. Between the trimmed V and J ends, which lost 2 bases and 6 bases, there was a span of 9 bases. The CDR3 sequence: CASSYRDRDTQYF. The CDR3 DNA is TGTGCCAGCAGTTACCGCGACCGTGATACGCAGTATTTT.

V usage is TRBV29-1 and J usage is TRBJ2-7; D possibly corresponds to TRBD1 (6 bases). CDR3 length: 13 residues. Germline lookup yields CDR1 SQVTM and CDR2 ANQGSEA. Trimming removed 5 bases at V and 0 bases at J, with 11 bases between. For the CDR3, the DNA is TGCAGCGTTTCGACAGGAAGCTCCTACGAGCAGTACTTC. Amino acids: CSVSTGSSYEQYF.

J is TRBJ2-7 and V is TRBV19; 7 nucleotides align to TRBD2. The germline V gene has CDR1 LNHDA and CDR2 SQIVND (reference sequence). This CDR3 contains 16 residues. J gave up 3 bases and V 10 bases, and 18 bases lay outside the gene matches. CDR3 DNA sequence: TGTGCCACCCGACCGGAGGGACGGGGAGGGTACTACGAGCAGTACTTC. Its translation: CATRPEGRGGYYEQYF. Supplemented by reference TRBV19 and TRBJ2-7, the full variable domain reads DGGITQSPKYLFRKEGQNVTLSCEQNLNHDAMYWYRQDPGQGLRLIYYSQIVNDFQKGDIAEGYSVSREKKESFPLTVTSAQKNPTAFYLCATRPEGRGGYYEQYFGPGTRLTVT.

This rearrangement joins TRBV2 to TRBJ2-7; 9 bases are shared with TRBD1. J lost 5 bases, V lost 2 bases, and 7 bases had no gene match. Germline CDR1 is SNHLY and CDR2 is FYNNEI. CDR3 length equals 15 residues. As DNA, the CDR3 is TGTGCCAGCAGTGAACGTGGGGACAGGGTAAACGAGCAGTACTTC. Amino acid sequence: CASSERGDRVNEQYF.

CDR3 loop: CASSLAGVYEQYF. Here the CDR3 DNA reads TGTGCCAGCAGTTTAGCGGGAGTATACGAGCAGTACTTC. The chain joins TRBV28 to TRBJ2-7, with 7 bases that match TRBD2. This CDR3 comprises 13 residues. Germline assignment: CDR1 MDHEN and CDR2 SYDVKM. V gave up 2 bases and J gave up 4 bases; unmatched junction bases: 2.

The chain combines TRBV19 with TRBJ2-2; no clear D gene. Germline CDR1 LNHDA, CDR2 SQIVND (reference sequence). CDR3 size: 10 residues. The V end lost 6 bases, the J end lost 6 bases, and 2 bases lay between the germline ends. This CDR3 is CASRAGELFF. The CDR3 nucleotides are TGTGCCAGTAGAGCCGGGGAGCTGTTTTTT.

A few counts support this clone. The rearrangement joins TRBV6-5 to TRBJ1-5; no definite D call. V was pared by 0 bases and J by 4 bases, with 7 bases between. Germline V gene data show CDR1 as MNHEY and CDR2 as SVGAGI. CDR3 length: 14 amino acids. For the CDR3, the DNA is TGTGCCAGCAGTTACTCCGGGGTTAATCAGCCCCAGCATTTT. Its translation: CASSYSGVNQPQHF.

This clone was seen more than once but under ten times. The V gene is TRBV4-2, the J gene TRBJ2-7; 9 positions match TRBD1. Germline loops: CDR1 LGHNA, CDR2 YNFKEQ. This CDR3 is built from 16 residues. The V gene end was trimmed by 2 bases and the J gene end by 3 bases; junction bases not matched to a gene: 8. CDR3 protein: CASSQSHGTGSYEQYF. For the CDR3, the DNA is TGTGCCAGCAGCCAATCGCATGGGACAGGGAGCTACGAGCAGTACTTC.

The chain is built from TRBV4-2 and TRBJ2-1; TRBD2 agrees at 10 bases. The CDR3 runs to 16 residues. CDR1 is LGHNA, CDR2 YNFKEQ, per germline. Trimming at V came to 4 bases and at J to 2 bases, leaving 5 bases not matched to a gene. CDR3 coding DNA: TGTGCCAGCAGCCCCCTCACTAGCGGGACCTACAATGAGCAGTTCTTC. Protein sequence: CASSPLTSGTYNEQFF.

The chain couples TRBV5-1 to TRBJ1-1; D remains ambiguous. Looked up from germline, CDR1 is SGHRS and CDR2 is YFSETQ. CDR3 length: 14 amino acids. Trimming took off 0 bases at V and 5 bases at J, with 11 bases between the two ends. CDR3 amino acids: CASSLGGSGTEAFF. DNA of the CDR3: TGCGCCAGCAGCTTGGGTGGCAGCGGGACTGAAGCTTTCTTT.

This chain joins TRBV2 and TRBJ2-3; 11 positions agree with TRBD2. This CDR3 has 15 residues. Germline V lookup: CDR1 SNHLY, CDR2 FYNNEI. The ends lost 6 bases at V and 3 bases at J; junction bases unmatched: 5. CDR3 coding DNA: TGTGCCAGCAGGGCAACTAGCGGGAGAACAGATACGCAGTATTTT. Protein sequence: CASRATSGRTDTQYF.